These 17 T cell receptor beta chains were all obtained from the same sample, sequenced in a study of T-cell reconstitution after alpha-beta-depleted transplantation in children (TCRdb year 2016). The library was prepared using PCR. Sequencing relied on an Illumina HiSeq 2500. TCR library preparation used molecular barcoding, with unique molecular identifiers applied to normalize quantification of the TCRbeta repertoire. TCRdb redid the processing of the public reads, applying fastp at Q25 and MiXCR, and retained in-frame beta chains. Each CDR3 protein appears once, grouped with its most common genes and DNA. This sample is represented by about 870,000 distinct CDR3 sequences; 16% of them were singletons. The ten largest clones capture just under 5% of the sample. The treatment or condition label corresponds to: allogeneic hematopoietic cell transplantation with graft depleted of TCRalphabeta T cells and CD19 B cells.

The sample was PBMCs, mostly from graft donor cells, taken 360 days after TCRalphabeta/CD19-depleted stem cell transplant. The source of these receptors is a male patient under 18 who had a stem cell transplant for acute lymphoblastic leukemia, so the T cells may come from the graft donor.

At least ten counts were recorded for this clonotype. This chain connects TRBV20-1 to TRBJ1-1, with 10 nucleotides matching TRBD1. J lost 10 bases, V lost 6 bases, and 5 bases had no gene match. The CDR3 is made up of 11 amino acids. CDR1 is DFQATT and CDR2 is SNEGSKA in the germline V gene (reference sequence). The CDR3 loop reads CSADRGRRAFF. CDR3 DNA sequence: TGCAGTGCAGACAGGGGGCGCAGAGCTTTCTTT.

The CDR3 DNA sequence: TGTGCCAGCAGTATAGCCGGGACACCAACTAACTATGGCTACACCTTC. Translation gives CASSIAGTPTNYGYTF. The chain uses TRBV7-9 and TRBJ1-2, with D tentatively TRBD1 (6 bases). Germline loops: CDR1 SEHNR, CDR2 FQNEAQ (reference sequence). Trimming took off 6 bases at V and 0 bases at J, with 17 bases between the two ends. The CDR3 consists of 16 residues.

This clonotype was counted only a few times. The chain is built from TRBV24-1 and TRBJ2-5; D is perhaps TRBD1 (5 bases). Germline V gene sequence: CDR1 KGHDR, CDR2 SFDVKD. This CDR3 comprises 14 residues. Trimming removed 7 bases at V and 3 bases at J, with 14 bases between. DNA for the CDR3: TGTGCCACCAGGAAGGGGATTACGGAAGAGACCCAGTACTTC. Amino acid sequence: CATRKGITEETQYF.

This clonotype was seen a handful of times. The rearrangement links TRBV5-1 to TRBJ2-7; D unresolved. Germline CDR1 is SGHRS and CDR2 is YFSETQ. The CDR3 is made up of 15 amino acids. V was pared by 2 bases and J by 0 bases, with 12 bases between. The CDR3 DNA sequence: TGCGCCAGCAGCTTCCCGGAGAGCCACTCCTACGAGCAGTACTTC. Translating gives CASSFPESHSYEQYF.

The V gene is TRBV20-1, the J gene TRBJ2-3; TRBD1 aligns across 9 bases. This CDR3 has 16 amino acids. J gave up 4 bases and V 1 base, and 9 bases lay outside the gene matches. Germline CDR1 reads DFQATT; CDR2 reads SNEGSKA (reference sequence). The CDR3: CSARAFGTGRSDTQYF. In nucleotides, the CDR3 is TGCAGTGCTAGAGCCTTCGGGACAGGGCGGTCAGATACGCAGTATTTT.

The chain is built from TRBV19 and TRBJ1-1; no definite D call. This CDR3 comprises 13 residues. Germline V gene lookup returns CDR1 LNHDA and CDR2 SQIVND (reference sequence). V was clipped by 2 bases and J by 5 bases, with 9 bases between them. CDR3 sequence reads: CASSIMAGTEAFF. CDR3 in DNA: TGTGCCAGTAGTATAATGGCCGGAACTGAAGCTTTCTTT.

The chain joins TRBV21-1 to TRBJ2-5; the table calls TRBD2, which could not be checked here. TRBV21-1 is described as a pseudogene. The CDR3 has 20 amino acids. In DNA, the CDR3 is TGTGCCAGCAGCAGCGGGACTAGCGGCCGCCTCATATTGGTGGAAGAGACCCAGTACTTC. Its translation is CASSSGTSGRLILVEETQYF.

This clonotype appeared a single time. The chain employs TRBV12-3 or TRBV12-4 and TRBJ2-1; 7 nucleotides agree with TRBD2. V shed 5 bases, J shed 2 bases, and the junction held 12 bases outside the gene matches. The CDR3 covers 17 residues. The CDR3 nucleotides read TGTGCCAGCAGTCCCCACCGGCGGGAGAACACCTACAATGAGCAGTTCTTC. This sequence encodes CASSPHRRENTYNEQFF.

This clonotype was seen repeatedly, ten times or more. V usage is TRBV14 and J usage is TRBJ2-5; 8 positions agree with TRBD2. The CDR3 sequence is 17 residues long. Germline CDR1 reads SGHDN; CDR2 reads FVKESK. Losses at the gene ends were 1 base for V and 1 base for J; bases not matched to a gene: 8. The CDR3 reads CASSQGVGSGIQETQYF. Here the CDR3 DNA reads TGTGCCAGCAGCCAAGGGGTCGGTAGCGGGATCCAAGAGACCCAGTACTTC. Looking up the rest from reference TRBV14 and TRBJ2-5 gives the full variable domain: EAGVTQFPSHSVIEKGQTVTLRCDPISGHDNLYWYRRVMGKEIKFLLHFVKESKQDESGMPNNRFLAERTGGTYSTLKVQPAELEDSGVYFCASSQGVGSGIQETQYFGPGTRLLVL.

This clonotype was seen many times. The chain carries TRBV5-5 and TRBJ2-3; D perhaps matches TRBD2 (6 bases). The germline V and J ends were trimmed by 4 bases and 0 bases, with 21 bases remaining between them. Germline V gives CDR1 SGHKS, CDR2 YYEKEE (reference sequence). The length of the CDR3 is 18 residues. The CDR3 DNA reads TGTGCCAGCAGCCCCCCGGGCGCTAACGGGGGAAGCACAGATACGCAGTATTTT. This codes for CASSPPGANGGSTDTQYF.

A few counts support this clonotype. The chain combines TRBV11-2 with TRBJ2-5; a possible D gene is TRBD1 (5 bases). Germline V gives CDR1 SGHAT, CDR2 FQNNGV. V was pared by 5 bases and J by 5 bases, with 15 bases between. This CDR3 region has 14 residues. CDR3 amino acids: CASSVGLPPETQYF. In nucleotides, the CDR3 is TGTGCCAGCAGCGTGGGGCTACCCCCGGAGACCCAGTACTTC.

The sample holds a few counts of this clonotype. The rearrangement joins TRBV30 to TRBJ2-3, with 10 nucleotides matching TRBD2. Per germline, CDR1 GTSNPN and CDR2 SVGIG (reference sequence). V lost 3 bases to trimming and J lost 8 bases; unmatched junction nucleotides: 8. The CDR3 length is 14 residues. CDR3 bases: TGTGCCTGGAGGCCCGGGACTAGCGTCCCTACGCAGTATTTT. This codes for CAWRPGTSVPTQYF.

At least ten counts were recorded for this clonotype. The chain recombines TRBV5-1 with TRBJ2-3, with D perhaps TRBD1 (6 bases). CDR3 length: 15 amino acids. Per germline, CDR1 SGHRS and CDR2 YFSETQ. Trimming cost V 5 bases and J 0 bases, with 13 bases left between them. CDR3 in amino acids: CASSSPGQSTDTQYF. The CDR3 DNA reads TGCGCCAGCAGTTCTCCAGGACAGAGCACAGATACGCAGTATTTT.

The V call is TRBV11-1, the J call TRBJ1-2; possible D gene TRBD1, 5 bases. The CDR3 has 15 amino acids. The ends were cut back, 2 bases at V and 0 bases at J, with 10 bases in the middle. Germline lookup yields CDR1 SGHAT and CDR2 FQDESV (reference sequence). CDR3 sequence reads: CASSLRRTTNYGYTF. DNA of the CDR3: TGTGCCAGCAGCTTAAGGCGGACAACTAACTATGGCTACACCTTC.

The gene calls are TRBV9 and TRBJ1-6; no clear D. The V and J ends lost 1 base and 5 bases respectively, with 4 bases between them. CDR1 and CDR2 from the germline V gene are SGDLS and YYNGEE. This CDR3 comprises 13 residues. The CDR3 DNA reads TGTGCCAGCAGCGTAACAGATAATTCACCCCTCCACTTT. It encodes CASSVTDNSPLHF. Full variable domain (missing parts from reference TRBV9 and TRBJ1-6): DSGVTQTPKHLITATGQRVTLRCSPRSGDLSVYWYQQSLDQGLQFLIQYYNGEERAKGNILERFSAQQFPDLHSELNLSSLELGDSALYFCASSVTDNSPLHFGNGTRLTVT.

The rearrangement uses TRBV29-1 and TRBJ1-4; no clear D. This CDR3 is 15 amino acids long. Germline-derived CDR1 and CDR2 are SQVTM and ANQGSEA. V lost 0 bases to trimming and J lost 7 bases, with 15 bases between them. CDR3 sequence reads: CSVEDHGEWGEKLFF. CDR3 sequence (DNA): TGCAGCGTTGAAGATCACGGGGAGTGGGGTGAAAAACTGTTTTTT.

In this sample, this clonotype turned up a few times. The J gene is TRBJ2-2, the V gene TRBV5-1, with D perhaps matching TRBD2 (6 bases). Germline CDR1 SGHRS, CDR2 YFSETQ. This CDR3 spans 15 amino acids. The germline V and J ends were trimmed by 4 bases and 2 bases, with 12 bases remaining between them. CDR3: CASSIRDSNTGELFF. The DNA for the CDR3 is TGCGCCAGCAGCATCAGGGACTCTAACACCGGGGAGCTGTTTTTT.